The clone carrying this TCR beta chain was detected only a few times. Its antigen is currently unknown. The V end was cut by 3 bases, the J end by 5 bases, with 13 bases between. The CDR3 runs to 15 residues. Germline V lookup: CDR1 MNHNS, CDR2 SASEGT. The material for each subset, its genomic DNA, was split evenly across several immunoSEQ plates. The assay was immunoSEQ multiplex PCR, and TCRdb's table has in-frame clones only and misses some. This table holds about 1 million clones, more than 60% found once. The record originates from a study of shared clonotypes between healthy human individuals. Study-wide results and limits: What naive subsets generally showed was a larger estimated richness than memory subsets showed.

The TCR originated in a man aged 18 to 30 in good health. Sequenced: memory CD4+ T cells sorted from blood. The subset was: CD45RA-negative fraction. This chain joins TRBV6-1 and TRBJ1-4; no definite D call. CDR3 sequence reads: CASSESAALNEKLFF. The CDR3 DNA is TGTGCCAGCAGTGAGTCGGCTGCCCTGAATGAAAAACTGTTTTTT.